The 6 T cell receptor beta chains below all came from one sample that was sequenced in a study of blood T cells in healthy people across ages. A sample-barcoded 5' primer and a J-beta primer mix were used in a second PCR of roughly 6 to 12 cycles. MiXCR was run by TCRdb on the 5' RACE reads, yielding one entry per CDR3 protein. This table holds about 670,000 distinct CDR3 sequences, approximately 40% found once. Source material: blood. Source of these receptors: an elderly man in good health.

The gene calls are TRBV20-1 and TRBJ2-4; D gene ambiguous. Looked up from germline, CDR1 is DFQATT and CDR2 is SNEGSKA (reference sequence). The V gene lost 1 base and the J gene lost 13 bases, with 14 bases spanning the gap. This CDR3 is built from 12 residues. CDR3 loop: CSARVYGSGQYF. CDR3 DNA sequence: TGCAGTGCTAGAGTGTACGGGTCCGGACAGTACTTC.

This clonotype was detected ten times or more. The chain uses TRBV12-3 or TRBV12-4 and TRBJ2-3; D gene ambiguous. This CDR3 has 14 residues. Trimming removed 3 bases at V and 4 bases at J, with 11 bases between. CDR3 loop: CASSFKVAADTQYF. The CDR3 region has the DNA TGTGCCAGCAGTTTTAAGGTAGCCGCAGATACGCAGTATTTT.

The rearrangement joins TRBV20-1 to TRBJ2-7, with TRBD1 identical over 8 bases. The CDR3 is 17 residues long. The germline V gene encodes CDR1 DFQATT and CDR2 SNEGSKA (reference sequence). V shed 1 base and J 1 base; nucleotides not matched to a gene: 12. CDR3 in amino acids: CSARGRAGGGWSYEQYF. Written as DNA, the CDR3 is TGCAGTGCTAGAGGCCGCGCAGGGGGCGGGTGGTCCTACGAGCAGTACTTC.

This clonotype was counted between two and nine times. The chain is built from TRBV5-1 and TRBJ2-7; the match to TRBD2 covers 9 bases. The germline CDR1 and CDR2 sequences are SGHRS and YFSETQ. The CDR3 has 17 amino acids. Germline trimming cut 4 bases from V and 0 bases from J; bases unmatched to any gene: 11. The CDR3 coding sequence is TGCGCCAGCAGCCCCCCGGGAGCGGGGGGTTACTCCTACGAGCAGTACTTC. This translates into CASSPPGAGGYSYEQYF.

This clonotype was recorded at least ten times. The chain uses TRBV29-1 and TRBJ2-5, with a tentative D call TRBD1 (6 bases). Germline V CDR1 and CDR2: SQVTM, ANQGSEA. The CDR3 consists of 15 residues. V lost 5 bases and J lost 1, with 17 bases in between. This chain's CDR3 is CSVISATGPQETQYF. The CDR3 nucleotides are TGCAGCGTTATCTCGGCGACAGGACCCCAAGAGACCCAGTACTTC.

This clonotype was recorded a few times. The chain is built from TRBV4-3 and TRBJ2-3; D tentatively fits TRBD1 or TRBD2 (5 bases each). Trimming took 5 bases from V and 4 from J, leaving 19 bases between them. In germline, CDR1 is LGHNA, CDR2 YSLEER. The CDR3 extends over 16 amino acids. CDR3 sequence reads: CASSVTWGSYADTQYF. The CDR3 region has the DNA TGCGCCAGCAGCGTGACTTGGGGGAGCTACGCAGATACGCAGTATTTT.